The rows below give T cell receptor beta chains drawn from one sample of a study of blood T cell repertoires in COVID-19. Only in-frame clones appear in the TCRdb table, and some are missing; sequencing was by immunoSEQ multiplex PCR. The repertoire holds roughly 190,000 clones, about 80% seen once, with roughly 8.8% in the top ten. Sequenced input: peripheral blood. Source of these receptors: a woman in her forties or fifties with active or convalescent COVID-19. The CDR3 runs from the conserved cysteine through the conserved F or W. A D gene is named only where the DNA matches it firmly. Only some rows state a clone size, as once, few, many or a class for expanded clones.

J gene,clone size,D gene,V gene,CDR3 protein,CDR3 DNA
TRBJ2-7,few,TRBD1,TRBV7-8,CASSLRTGSYEQYF,TGTGCCAGCAGCCTCCGGACAGGGTCCTACGAGCAGTACTTC
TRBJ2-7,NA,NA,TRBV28,CASSYPGTRGEQYF,TGTGCCAGCAGTTATCCCGGGACTCGTGGGGAGCAGTACTTC
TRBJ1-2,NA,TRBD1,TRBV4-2,CASSQVTGVYGYTF,TGTGCCAGCAGCCAAGTGACAGGGGTCTATGGCTACACCTTC
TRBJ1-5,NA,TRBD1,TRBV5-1,CASSLGGGAQPQHF,TGCGCCAGCAGCTTGGGAGGGGGCGCCCAGCCCCAGCATTTT
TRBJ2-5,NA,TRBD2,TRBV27,CASSLRRERGETQYF,TGTGCCAGCAGTTTGCGGCGGGAGCGAGGGGAGACCCAGTACTTC
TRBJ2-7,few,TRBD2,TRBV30,CALTSGFYYEQYF,TGTGCCTTGACTAGCGGGTTCTACTACGAGCAGTACTTC
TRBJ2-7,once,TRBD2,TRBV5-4,CASSLASGKGGYEQYF,TGTGCCAGCAGCTTGGCTAGCGGGAAAGGGGGTTACGAGCAGTACTTC
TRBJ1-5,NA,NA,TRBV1,CTSSQERGWGQPQHF,TGCACCAGCAGCCAAGAGAGAGGGTGGGGTCAGCCCCAGCATTTT
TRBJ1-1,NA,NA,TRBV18,CASSQGDQAFF,TGTGCCAGCTCACAGGGGGACCAAGCTTTCTTT
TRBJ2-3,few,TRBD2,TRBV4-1,CASSQDLAGGDTQYF,TGCGCCAGCAGCCAAGATCTAGCGGGCGGAGATACGCAGTATTTT
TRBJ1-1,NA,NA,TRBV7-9,CASSLGGGTTEAFF,TGTGCCAGCAGCTTAGGTGGGGGGACCACTGAAGCTTTCTTT
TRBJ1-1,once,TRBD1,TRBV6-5,CASTTGQGRAEAFF,TGTGCCAGCACTACGGGACAGGGCAGAGCTGAAGCTTTCTTT
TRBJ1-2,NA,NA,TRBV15,CATSREPSTSYGYTF,TGTGCCACCAGCAGAGAGCCTTCCACATCCTATGGCTACACCTTC
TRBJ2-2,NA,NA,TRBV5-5,CAGSLTGDTGELFF,TGTGCCGGCAGCTTGACAGGCGACACCGGGGAGCTGTTTTTT
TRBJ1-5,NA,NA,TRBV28,CASSQNTLEQPQHF,TGTGCCAGCAGCCAAAACACACTAGAGCAGCCCCAGCATTTT
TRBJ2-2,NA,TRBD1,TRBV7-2,CASSLGTGGGTGELFF,TGTGCCAGCAGCCTAGGAACAGGGGGCGGGACCGGGGAGCTGTTTTTT
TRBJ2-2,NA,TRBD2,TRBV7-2,CASSLALGLAGRGGELFF,TGTGCCAGCAGCTTAGCCCTAGGACTAGCGGGGAGGGGCGGGGAGCTGTTTTTT
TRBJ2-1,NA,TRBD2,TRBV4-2,CASSHDGLAGGPYEQFF,TGTGCCAGCAGCCATGACGGACTAGCGGGAGGGCCTTATGAGCAGTTCTTC
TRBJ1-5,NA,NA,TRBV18,CASSPSGGNQPQHF,TGTGCCAGCTCACCCTCAGGGGGCAATCAGCCCCAGCATTTT
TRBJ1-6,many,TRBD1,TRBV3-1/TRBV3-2,CASSQRTGGSYNSPLHF,TGTGCCAGCAGCCAACGGACAGGGGGCTCCTATAATTCACCCCTCCACTTT
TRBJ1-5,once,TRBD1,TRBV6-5,CASSTTGGLNQPQHF,TGTGCCAGCAGCACTACAGGGGGCCTCAATCAGCCCCAGCATTTT
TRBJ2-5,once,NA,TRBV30,CAWSPNNGETQYF,TGTGCCTGGAGTCCCAATAACGGAGAGACCCAGTACTTC
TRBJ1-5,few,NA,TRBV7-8,CASSFTAEQPQHF,TGTGCCAGCAGCTTCACAGCCGAGCAGCCCCAGCATTTT
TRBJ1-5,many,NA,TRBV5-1,CASSATTGNNQPQHF,TGCGCCAGCAGCGCTACTACAGGGAATAATCAGCCCCAGCATTTT
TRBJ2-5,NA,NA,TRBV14,CASSQVSGTVTQYF,TGTGCCAGCAGCCAAGTCTCCGGGACTGTGACCCAGTACTTC
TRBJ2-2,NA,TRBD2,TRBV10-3,CAISPSGRAPGELFF,TGTGCCATCAGTCCAAGCGGGAGGGCCCCCGGGGAGCTGTTTTTT
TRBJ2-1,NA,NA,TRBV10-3,CALRGTSDEQFF,TGTGCCCTCAGGGGGACTTCTGATGAGCAGTTCTTC
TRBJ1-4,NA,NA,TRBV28,CASSLRRTNEKLFF,TGTGCCAGCAGCCTGAGGCGAACTAATGAAAAACTGTTTTTT
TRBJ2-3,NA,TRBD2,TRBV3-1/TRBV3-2,CASSSRGVADTQYF,TGTGCCAGCAGCTCTCGGGGGGTTGCAGATACGCAGTATTTT
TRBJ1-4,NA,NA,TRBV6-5,CASSYSNARTNEKLFF,TGTGCCAGCAGTTACTCGAATGCGCGAACTAATGAAAAACTGTTTTTT
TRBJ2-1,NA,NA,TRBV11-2,CASRLAGQGLSEQFF,TGTGCCAGCAGATTAGCGGGACAGGGTTTAAGTGAGCAGTTCTTC
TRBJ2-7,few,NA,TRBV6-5,CASRDSSSYEQYF,TGTGCCAGCAGAGACAGCTCCTCCTACGAGCAGTACTTC
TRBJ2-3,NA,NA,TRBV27,CASSLSGPPKDTQYF,TGTGCCAGCAGTTTATCGGGCCCCCCGAAGGATACGCAGTATTTT